Sequencing of this T cell receptor (beta chain) was carried out in a study of T cells after yellow fever vaccination. This CDR3 is built from 14 residues. CDR1 is SGHRS, CDR2 YFSETQ, per germline. The V segment lost 5 bases and the J segment 5 bases; nucleotides outside the gene matches: 9. This clonotype was observed many times. TCRdb reanalysed the 5' RACE reads using MiXCR and keeps one entry per CDR3 protein. The table includes more than 200,000 distinct CDR3 sequences, more than 3.5% detected once. This TCR came from a man between 18 and 35 years old who received the YFV17D yellow fever vaccine. This chain connects TRBV5-1 to TRBJ1-2; 7 nucleotides match TRBD1. The material was PBMCs, obtained 15 days after the yellow fever booster vaccination. The CDR3 reads CASREATGDYGYTF. The CDR3 DNA reads TGCGCCAGCAGGGAGGCTACAGGGGATTATGGCTACACCTTC.